The 10 T cell receptor beta chains listed next were all sequenced from one sample in a study of PD-1 blockade in classical Hodgkin lymphoma. The protocol was immunoSEQ multiplex PCR, while the TCRdb copy is restricted to in-frame clones and leaves out a portion. Among some 18,000 clones listed, more than 75% were seen once. Every patient was affected by relapse after autologous stem cell transplantation, while exposure to brentuximab vedotin was not uniform. Sequencing used peripheral blood mononuclear cells (PBMCs), obtained before the second cycle of nivolumab. All receptors come from a human donor with classical Hodgkin lymphoma.

The genes are TRBV27 and TRBJ1-5; D perhaps matches TRBD1 (5 bases). Germline loops: CDR1 MNHEY, CDR2 SMNVEV (reference sequence). The CDR3 totals 15 residues. With 6 bases removed from V and 2 bases from J, the gap between germline ends came to 14 bases. In DNA form, the CDR3 reads TGTGCCAGCAGCCGGGGGTGGGGGGGCAATCAGCCCCAGCATTTT. This sequence encodes CASSRGWGGNQPQHF.

This clone is medium-sized (0.01 to 0.1%) by share. J is TRBJ1-4 and V is TRBV6-1, with D perhaps TRBD1 (6 bases). The ends were cut back, 4 bases at V and 2 bases at J, with 11 bases in the middle. The germline V gene encodes CDR1 MNHNS and CDR2 SASEGT. The CDR3 runs 15 residues. The CDR3 here is CASSARGGTNEKLFF. The CDR3 bases are TGTGCCAGCAGTGCCAGGGGAGGGACTAATGAAAAACTGTTTTTT.

DNA of the CDR3: TGTGCCAGCAGTGAAGGGGGCTCTCATGGCTACACCTTC. The encoded protein is CASSEGGSHGYTF. The chain recombines TRBV6-1 with TRBJ1-2, with a tentative D call TRBD1 (5 bases). CDR1 and CDR2 from the germline V gene are MNHNS and SASEGT. Between the trimmed V and J ends, which lost 1 base and 6 bases, there was a span of 9 bases. This CDR3 has 13 amino acids.

As to this clone: The same CDR3 arises from other DNA sequences in this sample as well. V gene TRBV9 combines with J gene TRBJ2-2, with D uncertain. Trimming took off 0 bases at V and 2 bases at J, with 8 bases between the two ends. Germline V gene sequence: CDR1 SGDLS, CDR2 YYNGEE. This CDR3 comprises 15 residues. DNA for the CDR3: TGTGCCAGCAGCGTAGGAGGATCCAACACCGGGGAGCTGTTTTTT. This gives the protein CASSVGGSNTGELFF.

CDR3 bases: TGTGCCAGTAGTATACCGGGAGGAGGAGCATATGGCTACACCTTC. Translated, it gives CASSIPGGGAYGYTF. The V and J genes are TRBV19 and TRBJ1-2; D is uncertain. Germline CDR1 is LNHDA and CDR2 is SQIVND (reference sequence). The CDR3 has 15 amino acids. V was cut by 2 bases and J by 5 bases, with 15 bases left in between.

The rearrangement links TRBV4-1 to TRBJ2-1; D is uncertain. The CDR3 contains 14 residues. Germline CDR1 is MGHRA and CDR2 is YSYEKL. V was pared by 2 bases and J by 4 bases, with 9 bases between. The CDR3 sequence: CASSQPDLYNEQFF. In DNA form, the CDR3 reads TGCGCCAGCAGCCAACCCGACTTATACAATGAGCAGTTCTTC.

The chain has TRBV9 and TRBJ2-2, with TRBD2 identical over 12 bases. Germline CDR1 and CDR2: SGDLS and YYNGEE. V gave up 3 bases and J gave up 5 bases; unmatched junction bases: 8. The CDR3 runs 17 residues. CDR3 nucleotides: TGTGCCAGCAGCGCCACCCCTAGCGGGGGGGCAACCGGGGAGCTGTTTTTT. This codes for CASSATPSGGATGELFF.

The V call is TRBV30, the J call TRBJ1-1; 8 nucleotides line up with TRBD1. This CDR3 is 15 amino acids long. CDR1 and CDR2 (germline): GTSNPN, SVGIG (reference sequence). The V and J ends lost 1 base and 5 bases, in that order; junction bases with no gene match: 9. In nucleotides, the CDR3 is TGTGCCTGGAGTGACCCGAGACAGGGGAGGACTGAAGCTTTCTTT. Amino acid sequence: CAWSDPRQGRTEAFF. The full variable domain, rest sourced from reference TRBV30 and TRBJ1-1, is SQTIHQWPATLVQPVGSPLSLECTVEGTSNPNLYWYRQAAGRGLQLLFYSVGIGQISSEVPQNLSASRPQDRQFILSSKKLLLSDSGFYLCAWSDPRQGRTEAFFGQGTRLTVV.

The chain uses TRBV7-2 and TRBJ2-2, with unresolved D. This CDR3 contains 14 residues. V lost 3 bases and J 4 bases, leaving 9 bases between the germline ends. Germline values: CDR1 SGHTA, CDR2 FQGNSA. CDR3 nucleotides: TGTGCCAGCAGCTTGTCGAGAGGCACCGGGGAGCTGTTTTTT. Its protein product is CASSLSRGTGELFF.

The chain combines TRBV29-1 with TRBJ2-1; no reliable D call. The ends were cut back, 4 bases at V and 8 bases at J, with 9 bases in the middle. Germline V CDR1 and CDR2: SQVTM, ANQGSEA. The CDR3 has 11 amino acids. In nucleotides, the CDR3 is TGCAGCGTTGTTCGGGCAGATGAGCAGTTCTTC. Translating it yields CSVVRADEQFF.